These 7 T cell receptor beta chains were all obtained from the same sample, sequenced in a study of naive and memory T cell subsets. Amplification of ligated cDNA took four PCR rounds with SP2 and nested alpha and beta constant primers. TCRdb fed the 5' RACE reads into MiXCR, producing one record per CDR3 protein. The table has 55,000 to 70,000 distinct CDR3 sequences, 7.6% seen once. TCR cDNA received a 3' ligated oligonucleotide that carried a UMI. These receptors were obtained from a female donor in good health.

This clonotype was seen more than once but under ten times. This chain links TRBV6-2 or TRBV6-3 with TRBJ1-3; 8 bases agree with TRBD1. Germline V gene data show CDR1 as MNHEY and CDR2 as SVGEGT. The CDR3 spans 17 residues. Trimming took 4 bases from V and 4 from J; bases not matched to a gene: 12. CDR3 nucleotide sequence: TGTGCCAGCAGTTCCGGACAGGGCAGAGGTGAAGGAAACACCATATATTTT. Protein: CASSSGQGRGEGNTIYF.

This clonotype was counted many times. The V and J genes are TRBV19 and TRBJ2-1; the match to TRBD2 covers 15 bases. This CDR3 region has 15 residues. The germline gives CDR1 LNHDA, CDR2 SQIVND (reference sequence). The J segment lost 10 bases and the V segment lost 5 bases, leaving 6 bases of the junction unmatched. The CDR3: CASSASGTSGGEQFF. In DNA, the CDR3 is TGTGCCAGTAGTGCCTCCGGGACTAGCGGGGGGGAGCAGTTCTTC. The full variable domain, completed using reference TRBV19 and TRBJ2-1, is DGGITQSPKYLFRKEGQNVTLSCEQNLNHDAMYWYRQDPGQGLRLIYYSQIVNDFQKGDIAEGYSVSREKKESFPLTVTSAQKNPTAFYLCASSASGTSGGEQFFGPGTRLTVL.

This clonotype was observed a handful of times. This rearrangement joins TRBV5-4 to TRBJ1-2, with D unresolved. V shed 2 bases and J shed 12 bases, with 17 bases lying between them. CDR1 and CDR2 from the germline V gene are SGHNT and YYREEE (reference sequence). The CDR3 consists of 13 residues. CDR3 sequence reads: CASSFRGNQYDTF. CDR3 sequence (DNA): TGTGCCAGCAGCTTTCGAGGGAATCAGTACGACACCTTC.

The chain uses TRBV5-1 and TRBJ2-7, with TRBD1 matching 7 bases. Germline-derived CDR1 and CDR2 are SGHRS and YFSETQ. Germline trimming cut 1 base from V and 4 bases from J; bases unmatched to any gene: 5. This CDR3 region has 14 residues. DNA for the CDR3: TGCGCCAGCAGCTTGCCCGGGACAGCTTACGAGCAGTACTTC. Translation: CASSLPGTAYEQYF.

The CDR3 DNA follows: TGTGCCAGCAGCGACGGACAGGCCTTCTGGGCCAACGTCCTGACTTTC. It specifies CASSDGQAFWANVLTF. The chain joins TRBV6-2 or TRBV6-3 to TRBJ2-6, with 7 bases aligning to TRBD1. V dropped 6 bases and J dropped 5; count of bases not matched to a gene: 10. Germline CDR1 MNHEY, CDR2 SVGEGT. CDR3 length: 16 residues.

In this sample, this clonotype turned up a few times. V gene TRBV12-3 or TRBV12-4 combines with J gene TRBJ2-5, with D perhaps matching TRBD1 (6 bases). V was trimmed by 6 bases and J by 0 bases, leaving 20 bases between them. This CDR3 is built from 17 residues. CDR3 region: CASSRYGQLGNQETQYF. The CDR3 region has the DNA TGTGCCAGCAGCAGATACGGACAGCTAGGAAACCAAGAGACCCAGTACTTC.

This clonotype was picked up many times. The CDR3 DNA follows: TGTGCCAGCAGGTTCATCACTGAAGCTTTCTTT. Protein: CASRFITEAFF. The rearrangement links TRBV12-3 or TRBV12-4 to TRBJ1-1; no definite D call. There are 11 residues in the CDR3. V was clipped by 6 bases and J by 4 bases, with 6 bases between them.